This T cell receptor (beta chain) was captured by sequencing in a study of STAT3 mutations in large granular lymphocyte leukemia. As for the study in general: Over half of T-LGLL patients had one or more immunosuppressive regimens. Study observations and caveats: All newly emerging clones after therapy were STAT3 wild type. In T-cell large granular lymphocyte leukemia, about half of patients showed multiple immunodominant subclonotypes.

The CDR3 runs to 14 residues. Germline V gene lookup returns CDR1 LNHDA and CDR2 SQIVND (reference sequence). After removal of 4 bases from V and 6 bases from J, the junction contained 6 bases not matched to a gene. On this clone: The antigen remains undetermined.

Generated by immunoSEQ multiplex PCR, the TCRdb table keeps only in-frame clones and is missing some. The sample lists some 6,000 clones; approximately 88% were seen once. What was sequenced was PBMCs. The rearrangement uses TRBV19 and TRBJ2-1; 7 bases agree with TRBD1. The sequence was collected from a human donor with T large granular lymphocyte leukemia. Some clones in this sample may be carry-over from other donors' samples. The DNA for the CDR3 is TGTGCCAGTAGTACTCAGGGACAGAGCAATGAGCAGTTCTTC. It yields the protein CASSTQGQSNEQFF.